The next 8 T cell receptor beta chains were all read from a single sample in a study of cytotoxic CD8 clonotypes in ibrutinib-treated CLL. Libraries were prepared by immunoSEQ multiplex PCR; TCRdb keeps only in-frame clonotypes and omits some of them. The sample carries about 68,000 clones, around 65% recorded once. The specimen comprised PBMCs, sampled after 12 months of ibrutinib treatment. The receptors shown here come from a human donor with chronic lymphocytic leukemia.

There are a few counts of this clone. The rearrangement uses TRBV5-6 and TRBJ1-6; no definite D call. The CDR3 length is 15 residues. Germline V gene data show CDR1 as SGHDT and CDR2 as YYEEEE. V lost 2 bases and J lost 6, with 12 bases in between. The CDR3: CASSFGGRSNSPLHF. As DNA, the CDR3 is TGTGCCAGCAGCTTTGGAGGGAGGAGTAATTCACCCCTCCACTTT. Full variable domain (outside the CDR3, taken from reference TRBV5-6 and TRBJ1-6): DAGVTQSPTHLIKTRGQQVTLRCSPKSGHDTVSWYQQALGQGPQFIFQYYEEEERQRGNFPDRFSGHQFPNYSSELNVNALLLGDSALYLCASSFGGRSNSPLHFGNGTRLTVT.

The chain combines TRBV4-2 with TRBJ2-5; 15 bases are shared with TRBD2. This CDR3 has 18 residues. Germline V gene data show CDR1 as LGHNA and CDR2 as YNFKEQ. V dropped 2 bases and J dropped 1; count of bases not matched to a gene: 5. The CDR3 reads CASSQPGLAGGTQETQYF. The CDR3 DNA follows: TGTGCCAGCAGCCAACCCGGACTAGCGGGGGGGACCCAAGAGACCCAGTACTTC.

The rearrangement uses TRBV30 and TRBJ1-4; D is uncertain. The ends were cut back, 2 bases at V and 0 bases at J, with 13 bases in the middle. From germline, CDR1 is GTSNPN and CDR2 SVGIG (reference sequence). There are 16 residues in the CDR3. For the CDR3, the DNA is TGTGCCTGGAGTCCTCGGACGTTTGCAACTAATGAAAAACTGTTTTTT. It yields the protein CAWSPRTFATNEKLFF.

The chain couples TRBV20-1 to TRBJ1-1; perhaps TRBD1 as D (6 bases). The CDR3 spans 11 residues. The ends were cut back, 6 bases at V and 8 bases at J, with 13 bases in the middle. Germline assignment: CDR1 DFQATT and CDR2 SNEGSKA (reference sequence). CDR3 coding DNA: TGCAGTGCCACGACAGGTCCCGAAGCTTTCTTT. Translation: CSATTGPEAFF.

The gene calls are TRBV5-1 and TRBJ1-2; 11 nucleotides match TRBD1. This CDR3 is 15 amino acids long. Germline values: CDR1 SGHRS, CDR2 YFSETQ. Trimming at V came to 0 bases and at J to 6 bases, leaving 4 bases not matched to a gene. The CDR3 protein is CASSLAGQGGDGYTF. In DNA form, the CDR3 reads TGCGCCAGCAGCTTGGCGGGACAGGGGGGAGATGGCTACACCTTC.

J is TRBJ1-1 and V is TRBV29-1, with D unresolved. Trimming cost V 2 bases and J 1 base, with 14 bases left between them. The CDR3 has 15 residues. Per the germline V gene, CDR1 is SQVTM and CDR2 is ANQGSEA. The CDR3 nucleotides are TGCAGCGTTGAAAGGTCTCGGGGTTGGAACACTGAAGCTTTCTTT. Protein: CSVERSRGWNTEAFF.

This chain joins TRBV6-1 and TRBJ1-6; D is uncertain. Germline loops: CDR1 MNHNS, CDR2 SASEGT. The V end lost 1 base, the J end lost 15 bases, and 10 bases lay between the germline ends. The CDR3 is made up of 12 amino acids. The CDR3 coding sequence is TGTGCCAGCAGTGAAGTGGGGTTTCACCTCCACTTT. It yields the protein CASSEVGFHLHF.

This clone was recorded a few times. This chain uses TRBV4-2 with TRBJ1-5, with D perhaps matching TRBD1 (5 bases). The CDR3 sequence is 16 residues long. Trimming removed 1 base at V and 1 base at J, with 11 bases between. Germline loops: CDR1 LGHNA, CDR2 YNFKEQ. The CDR3 is CASSQVRQTSNQPQHF. For the CDR3, the DNA is TGTGCCAGCAGCCAAGTCCGACAGACGAGCAATCAGCCCCAGCATTTT.